This entry lists 16 T cell receptor beta chains sequenced from one sample in a study of Ad26.COV2.S vaccination and SARS-CoV-2 variants. Clones were read by immunoSEQ multiplex PCR, and TCRdb kept only the in-frame ones, dropping some. The sample has 7,000 or so clones, around 84% seen once. The sequences come from peripheral blood, collected after recovery from COVID-19. The receptors stem from a human donor who had recovered from COVID-19.

The chain couples TRBV19 to TRBJ2-3; no firm D call. Germline V CDR1 and CDR2: LNHDA, SQIVND (reference sequence). The V gene lost 3 bases and the J gene lost 3 bases, with 1 base spanning the gap. This CDR3 contains 11 residues. CDR3 residues: CASSMTDTQYF. CDR3 nucleotides: TGTGCCAGTAGTATGACAGATACGCAGTATTTT.

This rearrangement joins TRBV13 to TRBJ1-4; D is unresolved. Germline V gives CDR1 PRHDT, CDR2 FYEKMQ (reference sequence). CDR3 length equals 14 residues. Trimming took off 3 bases at V and 8 bases at J, with 13 bases between the two ends. The CDR3 region is CASSFGVLGEKLFF. For the CDR3, the DNA is TGTGCCAGCAGCTTCGGCGTTCTGGGGGAAAAACTGTTTTTT.

V gene TRBV2 combines with J gene TRBJ2-5; 11 positions agree with TRBD1. CDR3 length equals 16 residues. CDR1 is SNHLY, CDR2 FYNNEI, per germline. V trimming: 7 bases; J trimming: 4 bases; junction bases outside the gene matches: 11. For the CDR3, the DNA is TGTGCCAGCACCAACATGGACAGGGGGCGAGGAGAGACCCAGTACTTC. This translates into CASTNMDRGRGETQYF.

The V and J genes are TRBV6-5 and TRBJ2-7, with 9 positions matching TRBD1. The ends lost 5 bases at V and 7 bases at J; junction bases unmatched: 6. The germline gives CDR1 MNHEY, CDR2 SVGAGI. This CDR3 has 13 residues. DNA for the CDR3: TGTGCCAGCAGTAGGGACAGGGAACGAGAGCAGTACTTC. Encoded protein: CASSRDREREQYF.

This chain joins TRBV10-1 and TRBJ2-2, with D hard to call. Trimming took off 5 bases at V and 0 bases at J, with 4 bases between the two ends. CDR1 WNHNN and CDR2 SYGVQD come from the germline V gene (reference sequence). The CDR3 extends over 13 amino acids. This CDR3 is CASSYTNTGELFF. CDR3 coding DNA: TGCGCCAGCAGTTATACGAACACCGGGGAGCTGTTTTTT.

This chain joins TRBV6-1 and TRBJ2-2; possible D gene TRBD2, 5 bases. This CDR3 comprises 14 residues. V shed 3 bases and J shed 6 bases, with 11 bases lying between them. In germline, CDR1 is MNHNS, CDR2 SASEGT. The CDR3 region has the DNA TGTGCCAGCAGTGATGGGCGGAGGCCCGGGGAGCTGTTTTTT. Encoded protein: CASSDGRRPGELFF.

The V call is TRBV15, the J call TRBJ2-7, with TRBD1 identical over 10 bases. This CDR3 has 15 residues. CDR1 and CDR2 from the germline V gene are LNHNV and YYDKDF (reference sequence). V lost 0 bases and J lost 3; bases outside the gene matches: 2. CDR3 in DNA: TGTGCCACCAGCAGAGAAGGGACAGGGGTCTACGAGCAGTACTTC. Translating it yields CATSREGTGVYEQYF.

V usage is TRBV25-1 and J usage is TRBJ2-1, with D possibly matching TRBD2 (7 bases). This CDR3 is built from 14 residues. Germline V gives CDR1 MGHDK, CDR2 SYGVNS. V was trimmed by 8 bases and J by 8 bases, leaving 19 bases between them. The CDR3 DNA is TGTGCCAGCGGGGCTCGGGGGGCCGGGTATGAGCAGTTCTTC. The encoded protein is CASGARGAGYEQFF.

The rearrangement joins TRBV5-4 to TRBJ2-2; D is unclear. V was shortened by 3 bases and J by 6 bases, with 9 bases between the two germline ends. The CDR3 is 13 amino acids. The germline V gene has CDR1 SGHNT and CDR2 YYREEE (reference sequence). The CDR3 loop reads CASSYEPAGELFF. The CDR3 region has the DNA TGTGCCAGCAGCTACGAGCCCGCCGGGGAGCTGTTTTTT.

This clone is a singleton in its sample. V and J are TRBV5-1 and TRBJ1-1; perhaps TRBD1 as D (5 bases). This CDR3 is 14 amino acids long. Trimming removed 0 bases at V and 6 bases at J, with 12 bases between. Per the germline V gene, CDR1 is SGHRS and CDR2 is YFSETQ. The CDR3 loop reads CASSLAPGLSEAFF. CDR3 in DNA: TGCGCCAGCAGCTTGGCCCCAGGGTTGTCTGAAGCTTTCTTT.

The J gene is TRBJ1-4, the V gene TRBV5-1; D possibly corresponds to TRBD1 (6 bases). Germline values: CDR1 SGHRS, CDR2 YFSETQ. The ends were cut back, 4 bases at V and 3 bases at J, with 13 bases in the middle. This CDR3 has 15 amino acids. The CDR3, as DNA: TGCGCCAGCAGCCTGGGAGGGGGGTCTAATGAAAAACTGTTTTTT. The encoded protein is CASSLGGGSNEKLFF. The full variable domain, rest sourced from reference TRBV5-1 and TRBJ1-4, is KAGVTQTPRYLIKTRGQQVTLSCSPISGHRSVSWYQQTPGQGLQFLFEYFSETQRNKGNFPGRFSGRQFSNSRSEMNVSTLELGDSALYLCASSLGGGSNEKLFFGSGTQLSVL.

The rearrangement joins TRBV6-2 or TRBV6-3 to TRBJ2-1; the match to TRBD2 covers 9 bases. The V gene end was trimmed by 2 bases and the J gene end by 2 bases; junction bases not matched to a gene: 4. This CDR3 is built from 16 residues. Germline V gene sequence: CDR1 MNHEY, CDR2 SVGEGT. In nucleotides, the CDR3 is TGTGCCAGCAGTTACGAGACTAGCGGCCCCTACAATGAGCAGTTCTTC. Amino acids: CASSYETSGPYNEQFF.

This clone was detected only once. The rearrangement uses TRBV19 and TRBJ1-5, with D perhaps matching TRBD1 (5 bases). The germline V and J ends were trimmed by 10 bases and 2 bases, with 15 bases remaining between them. Germline V gene sequence: CDR1 LNHDA, CDR2 SQIVND (reference sequence). The CDR3 runs to 14 residues. The CDR3 DNA is TGTGCCACCGCAGGTAGCAGGGGCAATCAGCCCCAGCATTTT. The encoded protein is CATAGSRGNQPQHF.

This sequence joins TRBV2 and TRBJ1-5; D unclear. The CDR3 runs to 12 residues. Deletions cut 4 bases from V and 3 bases from J, with 4 bases between. Germline assignment: CDR1 SNHLY and CDR2 FYNNEI. CDR3 region: CASSGDNQPQHF. CDR3 DNA sequence: TGTGCCAGCAGTGGGGACAATCAGCCCCAGCATTTT.

This clone was detected only once. The rearrangement uses TRBV4-3 and TRBJ1-2; D is unclear. This CDR3 spans 15 amino acids. Trimming took off 0 bases at V and 3 bases at J, with 11 bases between the two ends. Per the germline V gene, CDR1 is LGHNA and CDR2 is YSLEER. The CDR3 is CASSQEAGAYYGYTF. CDR3 sequence (DNA): TGCGCCAGCAGCCAAGAGGCGGGAGCGTACTATGGCTACACCTTC.

The chain uses TRBV27 and TRBJ2-7, with 9 positions matching TRBD2. Unmatched junction bases numbered 9, after V lost 6 bases and J lost 3 bases. Germline values: CDR1 MNHEY, CDR2 SMNVEV (reference sequence). This CDR3 has 15 amino acids. The CDR3 spells CASRAGGQSLYEQYF. DNA of the CDR3: TGTGCCAGCAGAGCGGGGGGACAAAGTCTCTACGAGCAGTACTTC.